What follows are 8 T cell receptor beta chains derived from one specimen sequenced in a study of early T cells in non-severe SARS-CoV-2 infection. MiXCR, applied by TCRdb to the 5' RACE reads, yields one record per CDR3 protein. The table shows about 34,000 distinct CDR3 sequences, with 5.5% to 7.5% occurring only once. Material: whole blood. These receptors were collected from an adult who was a healthcare worker with PCR-confirmed SARS-CoV-2 infection or an uninfected control (not recorded which).

The rearrangement links TRBV7-2 to TRBJ1-2; D possibly corresponds to TRBD1 (6 bases). V gave up 2 bases and J gave up 4 bases, with 8 bases separating them. Germline V lookup: CDR1 SGHTA, CDR2 FQGNSA. The CDR3 spans 13 residues. The DNA of the CDR3 is TGTGCCAGCAGCTTATCAGGGGTCTATGGCTACACCTTC. Its protein is CASSLSGVYGYTF.

A few counts support this clonotype. The chain links TRBV5-1 to TRBJ2-1, with D unresolved. The CDR3 length is 12 residues. CDR1 SGHRS and CDR2 YFSETQ come from the germline V gene. The V gene lost 4 bases and the J gene lost 9 bases, with 11 bases spanning the gap. The CDR3 DNA follows: TGCGCCAGCAGCCAGATTAATCGTGAGCAGTTCTTC. Translating it yields CASSQINREQFF. The variable domain in full, with the rest retrieved from reference TRBV5-1 and TRBJ2-1, is KAGVTQTPRYLIKTRGQQVTLSCSPISGHRSVSWYQQTPGQGLQFLFEYFSETQRNKGNFPGRFSGRQFSNSRSEMNVSTLELGDSALYLCASSQINREQFFGPGTRLTVL.

The J gene is TRBJ1-5, the V gene TRBV5-4; 8 nucleotides agree with TRBD1. Germline V gives CDR1 SGHNT, CDR2 YYREEE (reference sequence). V lost 0 bases and J lost 9; bases outside the gene matches: 2. The CDR3 has 13 residues. CDR3 sequence (DNA): TGTGCCAGCAGCTTGGAGGGGACAGGGCCCCAGCATTTT. Translated: CASSLEGTGPQHF.

This clonotype was detected many times. This sequence joins TRBV20-1 and TRBJ2-4; 10 bases align to TRBD2. The CDR3 extends over 18 amino acids. Germline trimming cut 0 bases from V and 3 bases from J; bases unmatched to any gene: 11. Germline lookup yields CDR1 DFQATT and CDR2 SNEGSKA (reference sequence). The DNA of the CDR3 is TGCAGTGCTAGAGATCGCGGGGCTAGCGGGGGACTCAAAAACATTCAGTACTTC. Its protein product is CSARDRGASGGLKNIQYF.

As to this clonotype: At one of its ends the junction is not consistent with the germline gene, which may arise from a read error. The chain links TRBV27 to TRBJ2-1; D may be TRBD2 (7 bases). CDR1 is MNHEY, CDR2 SMNVEV, per germline (reference sequence). The CDR3 spans 17 residues. In DNA, the CDR3 is TGTGTCAGCAGTTTAAGAGGTTTTGGGGGGGCAGGGGATGAGCAGTTCTTC. Its translation is CVSSLRGFGGAGDEQFF.

The chain is built from TRBV7-8 and TRBJ1-2; D might be TRBD1 (5 bases). The CDR3 is made up of 15 amino acids. Germline V gene lookup returns CDR1 SGHVS and CDR2 FQNEAQ. Trimming took off 2 bases at V and 4 bases at J, with 14 bases between the two ends. The CDR3 DNA sequence: TGTGCCAGCAGCTTACAGGGTCCCGCGCCCTATGGCTACACCTTC. Its translation: CASSLQGPAPYGYTF.

This clonotype has only a few counts. This sequence joins TRBV30 and TRBJ2-3, with 8 bases that match TRBD1. Germline lookup yields CDR1 GTSNPN and CDR2 SVGIG (reference sequence). The CDR3 is 12 amino acids. The V gene end was trimmed by 5 bases and the J gene end by 5 bases; junction bases not matched to a gene: 3. CDR3 sequence (DNA): TGTGCCTGGGGACAGGGTAGAGATACGCAGTATTTT. This encodes CAWGQGRDTQYF. The variable domain in full, with the rest retrieved from reference TRBV30 and TRBJ2-3, is SQTIHQWPATLVQPVGSPLSLECTVEGTSNPNLYWYRQAAGRGLQLLFYSVGIGQISSEVPQNLSASRPQDRQFILSSKKLLLSDSGFYLCAWGQGRDTQYFGPGTRLTVL.

This clonotype was picked up many times. The chain joins TRBV7-6 to TRBJ2-1; 8 bases match TRBD2. This CDR3 has 15 amino acids. V dropped 0 bases and J dropped 8; count of bases not matched to a gene: 6. Looked up from germline, CDR1 is SGHVS and CDR2 is FNYEAQ. The CDR3: CASSLAFGGADEQFF. CDR3 nucleotides: TGTGCCAGCAGCTTAGCTTTCGGGGGGGCGGATGAGCAGTTCTTC.